The sample holds many counts of the clone carrying this TCR beta chain. The antigen remains undetermined. This CDR3 is 14 amino acids long. The germline V and J ends were trimmed by 4 bases and 0 bases, with 8 bases remaining between them. The germline V gene encodes CDR1 SGHTA and CDR2 FQGTGA. The data were taken from a study of post-analysis software for immune sequencing data. Overall study findings and caveats: Higher frequency in patients than in controls was seen for roughly five TRBV segments, with TRBV5-6, TRBV5-1 and TRBV20-1 among them. F-measure co-clustering was strong for batch-matched samples.

Every TCR beta cDNA library bore unique molecular identifiers. TCRdb re-called the PCR reads with MiXCR, one entry per CDR3 protein. The sample records roughly 870,000 distinct CDR3 sequences, roughly 50% being singletons. The receptor comes from a girl aged 10-17 years with multiple sclerosis. Sample: blood. This chain uses TRBV7-3 with TRBJ2-3; D uncertain. The CDR3 DNA reads as TGTGCCAGCAGCTCGACACCTAGCACAGATACGCAGTATTTT. Its protein is CASSSTPSTDTQYF.